This TCR beta chain was identified in a study of shared clonotypes between healthy human individuals. Study outcomes and limitations: Sorted-subset sequencing was shown by rarefaction to be incomplete despite large depth.

Assay: immunoSEQ multiplex PCR; the TCRdb copy retains only in-frame clones and omits some. Of about 680,000 clones listed, about 92% are singletons. With respect to this clone: Its antigen is undetermined.

This CDR3 has 13 amino acids. Germline V gene lookup returns CDR1 SGHVS and CDR2 FNYEAQ. Trimming pared 1 base from V and 7 bases from J, leaving 7 bases between. The naive CD8 fraction comprised CD45RO-negative cells positively selected for CCR7 and excluded terminally differentiated effector memory CD45RA+ cells. The V gene is TRBV7-6, the J gene TRBJ2-2, with a weak D call TRBD1 (5 bases). The sample taken for sequencing was naive CD8+ T cells sorted from blood. The sequence was collected from a man younger than 40 in good health. Written as DNA, the CDR3 is TGTGCCAGCAGCTTAGAAACAGGCGGGGAGCTGTTTTTT. Translated: CASSLETGGELFF.